This T cell receptor beta chain comes out of a study of PD-L1 blockade in urothelial cancer. Study overall: Analysis of blood occurred 3 weeks (second dose) and 6 weeks after treatment start. Specimens of blood held a median count of roughly 150,000 T cells.

Germline CDR1 reads SGHVS; CDR2 reads FNYEAQ. The CDR3 runs to 14 residues. V dropped 6 bases and J dropped 2 bases, with 13 bases sitting between them. TCRdb's copy holds only in-frame clones and misses some; the assay was immunoSEQ multiplex PCR. This sample has some 89,000 clones, with over 75% found just once. Regarding time point: pretreatment peripheral blood. The source of this sequence is a man aged 60 to 75 with urothelial cancer. This chain connects TRBV7-6 to TRBJ1-1; a weak D match, TRBD1 (5 bases). The sequencing used PBMCs, collected around atezolizumab (anti-PD-L1) treatment. For the CDR3, the DNA is TGTGCCAGCAGTCTCCGGGGGTTAAACACTGAAGCTTTCTTT. Its protein product is CASSLRGLNTEAFF.